This T cell receptor beta chain originates from a study of Graves' ophthalmopathy and Graves' hyperthyroidism. Study summary: Stable hyperthyroidism meant no progression to ophthalmopathy within 18 months of follow-up.

Concerning this clonotype: Its target is not known.

The authors amplified TCR beta CDR3 regions, and they did so from RNA transcripts for repertoire sequencing. First-round RT-PCR employed HTBI primers, with a second-round multiplex PCR after it. TCRdb used MiXCR to reprocess the multiplex PCR reads, holding one entry per CDR3 protein. The table records about 590,000 distinct CDR3 sequences, 35% to 45% of them present only once. V was trimmed by 6 bases and J by 6 bases, leaving 21 bases between them. The CDR3 extends over 16 amino acids. Germline lookup yields CDR1 MDHEN and CDR2 SYDVKM. Newly diagnosed, the hyperthyroidism patients had under 2 months' duration and were aged 18 to 65. Exclusion criteria comprised other autoimmune diseases, uncontrolled infections, pregnancy or lactation in patients. General study points: With a specificity of around 72% and a sensitivity of 60% to 71%, the model predicted ophthalmopathy progression.

Sequences were obtained from peripheral blood or thyroid tissue (not recorded which). The source is an adult man with Graves' hyperthyroidism. The chain links TRBV28 to TRBJ1-5, with D maybe TRBD1 (5 bases). The CDR3 nucleotides are TGTGCCAGCAGGGCTGGGGTGAGGCAGGGACTTCAGCCCCAGCATTTT. The encoded protein is CASRAGVRQGLQPQHF.